A selection of T cell receptor beta chains follows, all from one sample in a study of blood T cells in healthy people across ages. TCRdb redid the calling of the 5' RACE reads with MiXCR, one entry per CDR3 protein. This repertoire shows some 1.1 million distinct CDR3 sequences, more than 30% found once; its top ten account for less than 15%. Sequencing used blood. The source of these receptors is a man aged 18-30 years in good health. Both conserved end residues are part of each CDR3. D genes are given only for firm matches. Not every row has a clone size; where given, it reads once, few, many or a size class.

-	TRBV20-1	TRBD1	TRBJ2-3	CSVSTGPGTDTQYF	TGCAGTGTTTCGACAGGGCCGGGCACAGATACGCAGTATTTT
few	TRBV5-1	-	TRBJ1-2	CASSLETEYGYTF	TGCGCCAGCAGCTTGGAGACAGAGTATGGCTACACCTTC
-	TRBV10-3	-	TRBJ1-6	CAISEQSGQIYNSPLHF	TGTGCCATCAGTGAGCAGAGCGGACAGATTTATAACTCACCCCTCCACTTT
-	TRBV9	-	TRBJ2-1	CASSVEASPAGNEQFF	TGTGCCAGCAGCGTAGAAGCTAGCCCGGCCGGGAATGAGCAGTTCTTC
-	TRBV27	-	TRBJ2-7	CASSLYPAELYNEQYF	TGTGCCAGCAGTTTATACCCCGCAGAACTGTACAATGAGCAGTACTTC
few	TRBV20-1	-	TRBJ2-7	CSARKVGGPYEQYF	TGCAGTGCTAGAAAGGTTGGGGGCCCCTACGAGCAGTACTTC
few	TRBV20-1	TRBD1	TRBJ2-1	CSAPRGQGAKEQFF	TGCAGTGCTCCCCGGGGACAGGGGGCGAAGGAGCAGTTCTTC
-	TRBV25-1	-	TRBJ2-2	CASSPRALDTGELFF	TGTGCCAGCAGCCCCAGGGCCCTCGACACCGGGGAGCTGTTTTTT
few	TRBV20-1	TRBD1	TRBJ1-2	CSATGQPNYGYTF	TGCAGTGCTACGGGACAGCCTAACTATGGCTACACCTTC
few	TRBV15	-	TRBJ1-2	CATSRDSGSGYTF	TGTGCCACCAGCAGAGATTCTGGGTCCGGCTACACCTTC
once	TRBV29-1	-	TRBJ1-2	CSAERGEGYTF	TGCAGCGCTGAAAGGGGGGAAGGCTACACCTTC
-	TRBV4-1	-	TRBJ2-3	CASSQDVLTALTQYF	TGCGCCAGCAGCCAAGATGTGTTAACCGCCTTAACGCAGTATTTT
once	TRBV6-2/TRBV6-3	-	TRBJ2-7	CASNGAGRGPSYEQYF	TGTGCCAGCAACGGAGCGGGCCGAGGACCTTCCTACGAGCAGTACTTC
few	TRBV20-1	-	TRBJ2-3	CSARDLSGDTQYF	TGCAGTGCTAGGGACCTCTCAGGAGATACGCAGTATTTT
many	TRBV12-3/TRBV12-4	TRBD1	TRBJ1-5	CASSPDRGGNQPQHF	TGTGCCAGCAGCCCGGACAGGGGAGGGAATCAGCCCCAGCATTTT
-	TRBV12-3/TRBV12-4	-	TRBJ1-3	CASIIGALGGNTIYF	TGTGCCAGCATCATTGGGGCACTGGGGGGAAACACCATATATTTT
few	TRBV4-2	TRBD1	TRBJ2-5	CASSQEDGTGMETQYF	TGTGCCAGCAGCCAAGAAGATGGGACAGGTATGGAGACCCAGTACTTC
-	TRBV3-1	TRBD1	TRBJ2-1	CASSPGQGYNDQFF	TGTGCCAGCAGCCCGGGACAGGGCTACAATGACCAGTTCTTC
-	TRBV5-1	-	TRBJ1-1	CASSLVTGSGAYITEAFF	TGCGCCAGCAGCTTGGTTACAGGGTCTGGGGCATACATCACTGAAGCTTTCTTT
few	TRBV6-1	TRBD1	TRBJ1-2	CASSHDPGQVRDDSYGYTF	TGTGCCAGCAGTCATGACCCGGGACAGGTGCGCGACGATTCCTATGGCTACACCTTC
-	TRBV9	TRBD1	TRBJ1-2	CASGGGDRSNYGYTF	TGTGCCAGCGGCGGAGGGGACAGATCTAACTATGGCTACACCTTC
-	TRBV2	TRBD2	TRBJ2-1	CASRVMTSGGNEQFF	TGTGCCAGCAGGGTGATGACTAGCGGGGGGAATGAGCAGTTCTTC
few	TRBV20-1	-	TRBJ2-3	CSARPGVFTDTQYF	TGCAGTGCTAGACCGGGTGTATTTACAGATACGCAGTATTTT
many	TRBV4-3	-	TRBJ2-3	CASSQEAFSTDTQYF	TGCGCCAGCAGCCAAGAGGCATTCAGCACAGATACGCAGTATTTT
-	TRBV5-1	TRBD1	TRBJ2-1	CASTYPSTGADEQFF	TGCGCCAGCACTTATCCGTCGACAGGGGCGGATGAGCAGTTCTTC
few	TRBV6-1	-	TRBJ2-7	CASEGLYEQYF	TGTGCCAGCGAGGGGCTCTACGAGCAGTACTTC
-	TRBV6-1	-	TRBJ1-1	CASSEPTGLNTEAFF	TGTGCCAGCAGTGAACCAACAGGCCTGAACACTGAAGCTTTCTTT
-	TRBV6-2/TRBV6-3	-	TRBJ1-1	CASSATDSGVKGEAFF	TGTGCCAGCAGTGCCACTGATTCAGGGGTAAAAGGTGAAGCTTTCTTT
few	TRBV7-2	TRBD2	TRBJ2-1	CASSLLAGDPYNEQFF	TGTGCCAGCAGCTTACTAGCGGGGGACCCCTACAATGAGCAGTTCTTC
-	TRBV27	-	TRBJ1-1	CASSLVQGIGTEAFF	TGTGCCAGCAGTTTAGTCCAGGGTATAGGCACTGAAGCTTTCTTT
-	TRBV13	TRBD2	TRBJ2-1	CASSLVRLAGAYNEQFF	TGTGCCAGCAGCCTAGTTCGACTAGCGGGGGCCTACAATGAGCAGTTCTTC
few	TRBV5-1	-	TRBJ2-3	CASSDSITDTQYF	TGCGCCAGCAGCGATTCTATTACAGATACGCAGTATTTT
-	TRBV28	-	TRBJ2-2	CASSLPTIERELFF	TGTGCCAGCAGTCTACCTACGATAGAACGGGAGCTGTTTTTT
few	TRBV3-1	TRBD1	TRBJ1-4	CASSRTGVIEKLFF	TGTGCCAGCAGCAGGACAGGGGTAATTGAAAAACTGTTTTTT
-	TRBV2	-	TRBJ1-1	CASSENRDMNTEAFF	TGTGCCAGCAGTGAAAACAGGGACATGAACACTGAAGCTTTCTTT
-	TRBV4-1	-	TRBJ2-5	CASSQDQGGFQETQYF	TGCGCCAGCAGCCAAGATCAGGGGGGGTTCCAAGAGACCCAGTACTTC
-	TRBV4-1	-	TRBJ1-2	CASSQVLGNYGYTF	TGCGCCAGCAGCCAAGTACTTGGTAACTATGGCTACACCTTC
few	TRBV29-1	TRBD1	TRBJ1-1	CSAEQGVGTEAFF	TGCAGCGCCGAACAGGGGGTTGGAACTGAAGCTTTCTTT
-	TRBV7-9	-	TRBJ2-3	CASSLGKERGDDTQYF	TGTGCCAGCAGCTTAGGGAAAGAAAGGGGTGACGATACGCAGTATTTT
few	TRBV5-1	-	TRBJ2-3	CASSFTYVGGTDTQYF	TGCGCCAGCAGCTTCACGTATGTGGGGGGCACAGATACGCAGTATTTT
-	TRBV20-1	-	TRBJ1-5	CSAREQGRQPQHF	TGCAGTGCTAGGGAGCAGGGAAGGCAGCCCCAGCATTTT